Listed below are T cell receptor beta chains from one sample, sequenced in a study of radiotherapy plus CTLA-4 blockade in lung cancer. Using immunoSEQ multiplex PCR, the repertoire was profiled, and TCRdb retains in-frame clones only, with some absent. The table lists approximately 81,000 clones, around 76% of them singletons, with 4% in the top ten. The sequencing used peripheral blood, collected from a patient treated with radiotherapy plus ipilimumab. The receptors shown here come from a human donor with non-small cell lung cancer who had a partial response to radiotherapy plus ipilimumab. Some clones in this sample may be carry-over from other donors' samples. The CDR3 runs from the conserved cysteine through the conserved F or W. A D gene is named only where the DNA matches it firmly. The size entry is marked missing in some rows and otherwise reads once, few, many or a size class.

once	TRBJ2-7	TRBD1	TRBV28	CASSLGTVRIHLQYF	TGTGCCAGCAGTTTAGGGACAGTTCGTATACACCTACAGTACTTC
NA	TRBJ1-4	TRBD1	TRBV6-6	CASSHRTGGGEKLFF	TGTGCCAGCAGTCATCGGACAGGGGGAGGGGAAAAACTGTTTTTT
NA	TRBJ1-1	NA	TRBV6-6	CATSSRGGNTEAFF	TGTGCCACCTCCTCTAGGGGGGGGAACACTGAAGCTTTCTTT
NA	TRBJ2-4	NA	TRBV2	CASSTADGRKAKNIQYF	TGTGCCAGCAGTACTGCTGATGGGAGGAAAGCCAAAAACATTCAGTACTTC
NA	TRBJ2-5	NA	TRBV5-8	CASSLRRGETQYF	TGTGCCAGCAGCTTACGCAGGGGAGAGACCCAGTACTTC
few	TRBJ2-1	TRBD1	TRBV6-6	CASDDRGSSNEQFF	TGTGCCAGCGACGACAGGGGGTCCTCCAATGAGCAGTTCTTC
NA	TRBJ2-7	TRBD1	TRBV5-1	CASAGTASYEQYF	TGCGCCAGCGCCGGGACAGCCTCCTACGAGCAGTACTTC
NA	TRBJ2-7	NA	TRBV2	CASSGGGHKYEQYF	TGTGCCAGCAGTGGAGGGGGACACAAATACGAGCAGTACTTC
NA	TRBJ1-2	NA	TRBV28	CASSQAGRNGYTF	TGTGCCAGCAGCCAGGCAGGGCGAAATGGCTACACCTTC
NA	TRBJ2-3	NA	TRBV9	CASSVVSGSDTQYF	TGTGCCAGCAGCGTAGTTAGCGGATCAGATACGCAGTATTTT
NA	TRBJ1-5	NA	TRBV6-1	CASIDSGNQPQHF	TGTGCCAGCATTGATTCGGGCAATCAGCCCCAGCATTTT
NA	TRBJ2-5	NA	TRBV6-1	CASRPPGQETQYF	TGTGCCAGCAGGCCCCCGGGTCAAGAGACCCAGTACTTC
NA	TRBJ2-7	TRBD2	TRBV11-2	CASSPIAGPGEQYF	TGTGCCAGCAGCCCCATAGCGGGCCCTGGCGAGCAGTACTTC
NA	TRBJ1-5	NA	TRBV28	CASNPESPGELYSNQPQHF	TGTGCCAGTAATCCGGAAAGTCCCGGGGAATTATATAGCAATCAGCCCCAGCATTTT
NA	TRBJ1-2	TRBD1	TRBV6-4	CASSITRGRGGYTF	TGTGCCAGCAGCATTACCAGGGGGCGAGGGGGCTACACCTTC
NA	TRBJ2-7	TRBD2	TRBV28	CASTEVAGGPSEQYF	TGTGCCAGCACTGAAGTAGCGGGAGGGCCCTCTGAGCAGTACTTC
NA	TRBJ2-7	TRBD2	TRBV6-1	CASSEGELAGGLTYEQYF	TGTGCCAGCAGTGAAGGGGAACTAGCGGGGGGTCTGACCTACGAGCAGTACTTC
few	TRBJ1-4	NA	TRBV5-6	CASSKRQTATNEKLFF	TGTGCCAGCAGCAAACGACAGACAGCAACTAATGAAAAACTGTTTTTT
NA	TRBJ2-3	NA	TRBV11-3	CASTQDRGTDTQYF	TGTGCCAGCACCCAAGACAGAGGCACAGATACGCAGTATTTT
NA	TRBJ2-1	NA	TRBV4-3	CASSTGNGEQFF	TGCGCCAGCAGCACAGGGAATGGCGAGCAGTTCTTC
NA	TRBJ2-1	TRBD1	TRBV6-5	CASSYGPGGANEQFF	TGTGCCAGCAGTTACGGCCCAGGGGGCGCAAATGAGCAGTTCTTC
NA	TRBJ2-1	TRBD2	TRBV11-3	CASSSGLAGALPYNEQFF	TGTGCCAGCAGCTCGGGACTAGCGGGAGCCCTACCCTACAATGAGCAGTTCTTC
once	TRBJ2-5	TRBD2	TRBV11-3	CASSLGMTSGGAGVQETQYF	TGTGCCAGCAGCTTAGGGATGACTAGCGGGGGGGCCGGCGTTCAAGAGACCCAGTACTTC
NA	TRBJ2-6	TRBD1	TRBV19	CASSMGGQGGSGANVLTF	TGTGCCAGTAGTATGGGGGGACAGGGGGGCTCTGGGGCCAACGTCCTGACTTTC
NA	TRBJ2-2	NA	TRBV7-3	CASSPGTNTGELFF	TGTGCCAGCAGCCCAGGGACGAACACCGGGGAGCTGTTTTTT
few	TRBJ2-7	TRBD1	TRBV5-1	CASSETGSSYEQYF	TGCGCCAGCAGTGAGACAGGGAGCTCCTACGAGCAGTACTTC
once	TRBJ2-7	NA	TRBV6-1	CASNLWGDDFEQYF	TGTGCCAGCAACCTCTGGGGAGACGATTTCGAGCAGTACTTC
few	TRBJ2-5	TRBD1	TRBV6-1	CASRTTGGGETQYF	TGTGCCAGCAGAACCACAGGGGGAGGCGAGACCCAGTACTTC
NA	TRBJ2-1	TRBD2	TRBV10-3	CAISESAGDGNEQFF	TGTGCCATCAGTGAGTCAGCGGGAGACGGGAATGAGCAGTTCTTC
once	TRBJ1-1	NA	TRBV7-3	CASSQNYRERAFF	TGTGCCAGCAGCCAAAATTACAGGGAACGAGCTTTCTTT
NA	TRBJ2-3	TRBD2	TRBV11-3	CASSSAGGADTQYF	TGTGCCAGCAGCTCAGCGGGAGGGGCAGATACGCAGTATTTT
NA	TRBJ1-2	TRBD1	TRBV6-1	CASTLQGGGYTF	TGTGCCAGCACCCTACAGGGGGGTGGCTACACCTTC
NA	TRBJ2-7	NA	TRBV28	CASSLRSSASYEQYF	TGTGCCAGCAGTTTACGTTCCAGCGCGAGCTACGAGCAGTACTTC
NA	TRBJ2-2	TRBD1	TRBV5-4	CASSWTGKGTGELFF	TGTGCCAGCAGCTGGACAGGGAAGGGCACCGGGGAGCTGTTTTTT
once	TRBJ2-5	NA	TRBV7-8	CASSFLVLGTQYF	TGTGCCAGCAGCTTTCTAGTCCTGGGGACCCAGTACTTC
NA	TRBJ2-1	TRBD1	TRBV5-1	CASSDRTGTKDEQFF	TGCGCCAGCAGCGACCGGACAGGGACGAAGGATGAGCAGTTCTTC
NA	TRBJ2-3	NA	TRBV9	CASSKEVDTQYF	TGTGCCAGCAGCAAGGAGGTAGATACGCAGTATTTT
few	TRBJ1-2	NA	TRBV23-1	CASSQSGPYGYTF	TGCGCCAGCAGTCAGTCAGGCCCCTATGGCTACACCTTC
NA	TRBJ1-2	NA	TRBV29-1	CSVTWPAGYGYTF	TGCAGCGTTACATGGCCGGCGGGCTATGGCTACACCTTC
NA	TRBJ2-1	TRBD2	TRBV7-9	CASSTGTSAYNEQFF	TGTGCCAGCAGCACCGGGACTAGCGCATACAATGAGCAGTTCTTC